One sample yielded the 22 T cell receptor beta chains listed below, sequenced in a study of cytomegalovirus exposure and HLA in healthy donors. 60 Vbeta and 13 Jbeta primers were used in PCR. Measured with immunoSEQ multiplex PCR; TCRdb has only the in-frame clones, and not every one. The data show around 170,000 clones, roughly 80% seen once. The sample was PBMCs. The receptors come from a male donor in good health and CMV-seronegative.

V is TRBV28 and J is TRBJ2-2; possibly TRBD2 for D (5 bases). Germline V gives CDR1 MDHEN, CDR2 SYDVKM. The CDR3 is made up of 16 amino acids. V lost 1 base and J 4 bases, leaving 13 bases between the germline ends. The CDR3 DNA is TGTGCCAGCAGTTTATTCCCGGGCGGAGGCACCGGGGAGCTGTTTTTT. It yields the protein CASSLFPGGGTGELFF. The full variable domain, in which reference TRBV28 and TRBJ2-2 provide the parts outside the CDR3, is DVKVTQSSRYLVKRTGEKVFLECVQDMDHENMFWYRQDPGLGLRLIYFSYDVKMKEKGDIPEGYSVSREKKERFSLILESASTNQTSMYLCASSLFPGGGTGELFFGEGSRLTVL.

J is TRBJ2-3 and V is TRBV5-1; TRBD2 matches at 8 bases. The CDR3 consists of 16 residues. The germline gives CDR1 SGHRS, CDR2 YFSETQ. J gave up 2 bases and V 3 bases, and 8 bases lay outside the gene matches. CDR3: CASSSLRGGPTDTQYF. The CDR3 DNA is TGCGCCAGCAGCTCCCTTCGCGGGGGGCCCACAGATACGCAGTATTTT.

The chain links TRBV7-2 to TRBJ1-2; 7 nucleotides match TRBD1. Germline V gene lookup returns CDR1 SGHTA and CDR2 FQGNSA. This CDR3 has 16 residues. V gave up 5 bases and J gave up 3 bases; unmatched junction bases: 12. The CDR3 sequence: CASSPRRGRFHYGYTF. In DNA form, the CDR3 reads TGTGCCAGCAGCCCTCGGAGGGGGCGGTTTCACTATGGCTACACCTTC.

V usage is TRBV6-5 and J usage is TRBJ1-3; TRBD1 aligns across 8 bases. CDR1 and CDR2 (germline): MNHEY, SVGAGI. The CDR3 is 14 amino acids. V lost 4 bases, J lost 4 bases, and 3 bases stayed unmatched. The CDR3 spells CASSSGGEGNTIYF. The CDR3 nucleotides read TGTGCCAGCAGTTCAGGGGGCGAAGGAAACACCATATATTTT.

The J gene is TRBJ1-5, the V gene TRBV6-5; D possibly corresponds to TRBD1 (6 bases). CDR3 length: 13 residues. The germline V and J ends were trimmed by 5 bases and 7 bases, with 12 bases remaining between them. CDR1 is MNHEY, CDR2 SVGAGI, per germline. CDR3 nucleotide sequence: TGTGCCAGCAGTCCAAACAGGGAACAGCCCCAGCATTTT. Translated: CASSPNREQPQHF.

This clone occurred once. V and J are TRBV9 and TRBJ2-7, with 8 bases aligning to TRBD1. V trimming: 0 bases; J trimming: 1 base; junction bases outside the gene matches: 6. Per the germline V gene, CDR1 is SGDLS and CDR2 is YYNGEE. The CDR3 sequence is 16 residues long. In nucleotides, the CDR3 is TGTGCCAGCAGCGTAGTAAAAGGGACAGGTTCCTACGAGCAGTACTTC. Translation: CASSVVKGTGSYEQYF.

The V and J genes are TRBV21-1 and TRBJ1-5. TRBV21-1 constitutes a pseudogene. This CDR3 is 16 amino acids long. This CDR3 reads CASREGFGEANQPQHF. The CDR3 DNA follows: TGTGCCAGCAGGGAAGGGTTTGGGGAGGCCAATCAGCCCCAGCATTTT.

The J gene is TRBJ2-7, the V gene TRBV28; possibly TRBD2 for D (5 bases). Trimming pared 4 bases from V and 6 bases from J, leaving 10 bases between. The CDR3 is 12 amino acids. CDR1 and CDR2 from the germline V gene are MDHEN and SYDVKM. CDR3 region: CASSSLAFEQYF. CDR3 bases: TGTGCCAGCAGTTCCCTAGCTTTCGAGCAGTACTTC.

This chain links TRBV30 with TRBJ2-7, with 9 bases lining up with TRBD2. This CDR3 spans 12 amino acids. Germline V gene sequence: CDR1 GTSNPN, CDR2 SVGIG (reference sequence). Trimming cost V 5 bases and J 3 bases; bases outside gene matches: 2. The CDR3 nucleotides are TGTGCCTGGGGAGCGGGGGGCTACGAGCAGTACTTC. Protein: CAWGAGGYEQYF.

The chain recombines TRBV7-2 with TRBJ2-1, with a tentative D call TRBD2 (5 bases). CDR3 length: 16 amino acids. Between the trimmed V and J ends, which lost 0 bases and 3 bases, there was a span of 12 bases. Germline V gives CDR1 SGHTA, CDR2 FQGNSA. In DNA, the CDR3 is TGTGCCAGCAGCTTAGCAGGCGGAGGCTACTACAATGAGCAGTTCTTC. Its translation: CASSLAGGGYYNEQFF.

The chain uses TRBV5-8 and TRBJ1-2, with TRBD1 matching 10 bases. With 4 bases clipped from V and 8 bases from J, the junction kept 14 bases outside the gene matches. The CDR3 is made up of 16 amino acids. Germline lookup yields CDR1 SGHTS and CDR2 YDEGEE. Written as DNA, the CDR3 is TGTGCCAGCAGCCTCTCGGGACAGGGGAAACTAAAGGGCTACACCTTC. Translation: CASSLSGQGKLKGYTF.

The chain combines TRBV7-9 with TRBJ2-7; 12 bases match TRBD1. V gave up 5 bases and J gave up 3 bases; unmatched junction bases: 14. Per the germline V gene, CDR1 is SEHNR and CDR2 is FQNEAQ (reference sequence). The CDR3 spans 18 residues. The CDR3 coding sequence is TGTGCCAGCAGCCCGATGGGACAGGGGGCCTCCCTTGACTACGAGCAGTACTTC. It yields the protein CASSPMGQGASLDYEQYF.

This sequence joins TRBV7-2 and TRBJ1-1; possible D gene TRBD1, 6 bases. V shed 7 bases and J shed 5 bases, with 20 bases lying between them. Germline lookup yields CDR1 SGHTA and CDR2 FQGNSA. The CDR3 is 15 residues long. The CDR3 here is CASTRQWDTTTEAFF. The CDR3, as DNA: TGTGCCAGCACACGTCAATGGGACACCACTACTGAAGCTTTCTTT.

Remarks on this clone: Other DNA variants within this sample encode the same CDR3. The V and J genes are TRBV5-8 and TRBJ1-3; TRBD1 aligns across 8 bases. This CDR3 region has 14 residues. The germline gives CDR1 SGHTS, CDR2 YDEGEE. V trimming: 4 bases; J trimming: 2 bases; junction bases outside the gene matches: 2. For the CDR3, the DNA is TGTGCCAGCAGCGCGACAGGGGCTGGAAACACCATATATTTT. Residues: CASSATGAGNTIYF. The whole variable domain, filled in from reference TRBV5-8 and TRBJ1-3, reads EAGVTQSPTHLIKTRGQQATLRCSPISGHTSVYWYQQALGLGLQFLLWYDEGEERNRGNFPPRFSGRQFPNYSSELNVNALELEDSALYLCASSATGAGNTIYFGEGSWLTVV.

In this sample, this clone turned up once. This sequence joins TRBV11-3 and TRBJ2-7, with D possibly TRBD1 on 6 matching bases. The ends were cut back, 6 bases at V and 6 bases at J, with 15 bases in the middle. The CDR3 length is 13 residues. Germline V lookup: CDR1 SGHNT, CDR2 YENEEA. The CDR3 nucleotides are TGTGCCAGCAGTACAGGGTGGTTGGGCGAGCAGTACTTC. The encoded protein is CASSTGWLGEQYF.

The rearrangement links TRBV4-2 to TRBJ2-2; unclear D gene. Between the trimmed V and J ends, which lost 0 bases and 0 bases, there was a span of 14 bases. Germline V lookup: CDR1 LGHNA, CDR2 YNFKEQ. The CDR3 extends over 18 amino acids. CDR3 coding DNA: TGTGCCAGCAGCCAAGAAATATCCGGGTTGACGAACACCGGGGAGCTGTTTTTT. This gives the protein CASSQEISGLTNTGELFF.

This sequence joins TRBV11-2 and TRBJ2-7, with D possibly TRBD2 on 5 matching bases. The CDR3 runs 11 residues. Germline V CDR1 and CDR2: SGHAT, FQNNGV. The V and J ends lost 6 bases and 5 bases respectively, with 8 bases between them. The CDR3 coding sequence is TGTGCCAGCAGTTGGGGAGACGAGCAGTACTTC. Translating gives CASSWGDEQYF.

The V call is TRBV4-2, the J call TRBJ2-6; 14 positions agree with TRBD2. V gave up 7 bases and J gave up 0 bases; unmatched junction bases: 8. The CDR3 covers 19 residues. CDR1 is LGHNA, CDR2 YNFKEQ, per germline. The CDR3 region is CASTKLGTSGSSGANVLTF. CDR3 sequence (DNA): TGTGCCAGCACCAAACTAGGGACTAGCGGGAGCTCTGGGGCCAACGTCCTGACTTTC.

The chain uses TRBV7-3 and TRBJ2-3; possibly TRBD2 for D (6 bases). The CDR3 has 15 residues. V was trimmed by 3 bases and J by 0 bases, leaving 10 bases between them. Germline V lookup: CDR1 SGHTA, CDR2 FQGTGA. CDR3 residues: CASSFSGASTDTQYF. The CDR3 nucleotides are TGTGCCAGCAGCTTTAGCGGAGCTAGCACAGATACGCAGTATTTT.

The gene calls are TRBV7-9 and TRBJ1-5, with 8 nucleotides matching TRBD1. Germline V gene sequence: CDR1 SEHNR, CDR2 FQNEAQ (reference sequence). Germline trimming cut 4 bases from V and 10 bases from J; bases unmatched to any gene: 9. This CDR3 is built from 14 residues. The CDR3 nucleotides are TGTGCCAGCAGCTCAGGACAGGGTGGGATCCCCCAGCATTTT. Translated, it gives CASSSGQGGIPQHF.

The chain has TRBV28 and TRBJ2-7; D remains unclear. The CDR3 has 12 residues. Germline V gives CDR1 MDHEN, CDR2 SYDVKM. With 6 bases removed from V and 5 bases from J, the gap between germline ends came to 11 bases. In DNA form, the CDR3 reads TGTGCCAGCAGCCCCCCCCTCGACGAGCAGTACTTC. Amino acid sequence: CASSPPLDEQYF. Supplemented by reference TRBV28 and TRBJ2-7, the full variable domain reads DVKVTQSSRYLVKRTGEKVFLECVQDMDHENMFWYRQDPGLGLRLIYFSYDVKMKEKGDIPEGYSVSREKKERFSLILESASTNQTSMYLCASSPPLDEQYFGPGTRLTVT.

DNA for the CDR3: TGCGCCAGCAGTTTAGCGGGGGGGCAAGAGACCCAGTACTTC. This codes for CASSLAGGQETQYF. The chain uses TRBV5-1 and TRBJ2-5; 11 positions agree with TRBD2. The CDR3 has 14 residues. The germline V gene has CDR1 SGHRS and CDR2 YFSETQ. Losses at the gene ends were 5 bases for V and 2 bases for J; bases not matched to a gene: 2.